What follows are 13 T cell receptor beta chains derived from one specimen sequenced in a study of blood T cell repertoires in COVID-19. Using immunoSEQ multiplex PCR, the repertoire was profiled, and TCRdb retains in-frame clones only, with some absent. The sample has roughly 180,000 clones; approximately 85% are singletons. The sequencing sample was made of peripheral blood. The receptor source for this set is a man older than 75 with COVID-19, enrolled during active disease.

The chain couples TRBV7-3 to TRBJ1-1; D is perhaps TRBD1 (5 bases). Germline V lookup: CDR1 SGHTA, CDR2 FQGTGA. This CDR3 is built from 13 residues. The V and J ends lost 4 bases and 2 bases respectively, with 8 bases between them. The CDR3 DNA follows: TGTGCCAGCAGCTCAGGACATAACACTGAAGCTTTCTTT. This translates into CASSSGHNTEAFF.

This clone was observed a few times. The chain has TRBV10-1 and TRBJ1-2, with 9 positions matching TRBD1. CDR1 and CDR2 from the germline V gene are WNHNN and SYGVQD (reference sequence). V trimming: 4 bases; J trimming: 3 bases; junction bases outside the gene matches: 3. CDR3 length equals 14 residues. CDR3 amino acids: CASSGQGDYYGYTF. DNA for the CDR3: TGCGCCAGCAGTGGACAGGGGGATTACTATGGCTACACCTTC.

This clone showed up just once. V gene TRBV3-1 (or the pseudogene TRBV3-2) combines with J gene TRBJ1-2, with a possible D match to TRBD1 (5 bases). The CDR3 loop spans 17 amino acids. CDR1 and CDR2 (germline): LGHDT, YNNKEL (reference sequence). V was cut by 0 bases and J by 4 bases, with 18 bases left in between. The CDR3 protein is CASSQDLGGSGSYGYTF. The CDR3 nucleotides read TGTGCCAGCAGCCAAGATCTCGGGGGGAGTGGATCCTATGGCTACACCTTC.

Points on this clone: The sample holds other DNA sequences that translate to the same CDR3. V is TRBV5-1 and J is TRBJ2-5; 9 bases are shared with TRBD1. Looked up from germline, CDR1 is SGHRS and CDR2 is YFSETQ. The CDR3 is 14 amino acids. V dropped 4 bases and J dropped 1; count of bases not matched to a gene: 2. CDR3 DNA sequence: TGCGCCAGCAGCCTGGGACAGGGCCAAGAGACCCAGTACTTC. Translated: CASSLGQGQETQYF.

The chain uses TRBV7-3 and TRBJ2-7; 7 bases are shared with TRBD1. V was pared by 4 bases and J by 5 bases, with 2 bases of the junction left unmatched. CDR3 length: 12 amino acids. Germline V lookup: CDR1 SGHTA, CDR2 FQGTGA. As DNA, the CDR3 is TGTGCCAGCAGCTCACAGGGGAACGAGCAGTACTTC. Translation: CASSSQGNEQYF. Full variable domain (rest looked up from reference TRBV7-3 and TRBJ2-7): GAGVSQTPSNKVTEKGKYVELRCDPISGHTALYWYRQSLGQGPEFLIYFQGTGAADDSGLPNDRFFAVRPEGSVSTLKIQRTERGDSAVYLCASSSQGNEQYFGPGTRLTVT.

This rearrangement joins TRBV5-8 to TRBJ2-4; D call uncertain. The CDR3 consists of 15 residues. Germline V gene sequence: CDR1 SGHTS, CDR2 YDEGEE. Trimming took off 2 bases at V and 9 bases at J, with 18 bases between the two ends. Written as DNA, the CDR3 is TGTGCCAGCAGCTTAAAGGCAGGCCATATGGGCATTCAGTACTTC. It translates to CASSLKAGHMGIQYF. Together with reference TRBV5-8 and TRBJ2-4, the CDR3 gives the full variable domain: EAGVTQSPTHLIKTRGQQATLRCSPISGHTSVYWYQQALGLGLQFLLWYDEGEERNRGNFPPRFSGRQFPNYSSELNVNALELEDSALYLCASSLKAGHMGIQYFGAGTRLSVL.

This clone occurred a few times. This chain joins TRBV6-5 and TRBJ1-4; TRBD1 is a possible D gene (5 bases). The V gene's germline CDR1 is MNHEY and CDR2 SVGAGI. V lost 7 bases and J 3 bases, leaving 9 bases between the germline ends. The CDR3 sequence is 13 residues long. The CDR3, as DNA: TGTGCCAGCACCAGGGCCCCTAATGAAAAACTGTTTTTT. Its protein product is CASTRAPNEKLFF.

The chain joins TRBV10-3 to TRBJ1-2; the match to TRBD1 covers 9 bases. CDR1 is ENHRY, CDR2 SYGVKD, per germline. The CDR3 spans 14 residues. V was pared by 6 bases and J by 1 base, with 3 bases of the junction left unmatched. CDR3 sequence: CAIRGQGDNYGYTF. The CDR3 bases are TGTGCCATCAGGGGACAGGGAGATAACTATGGCTACACCTTC.

The chain carries TRBV5-5 and TRBJ2-3; 8 bases agree with TRBD1. The germline CDR1 and CDR2 sequences are SGHKS and YYEKEE (reference sequence). This CDR3 is 15 amino acids long. Trimming cost V 7 bases and J 5 bases; bases outside gene matches: 12. The DNA of the CDR3 is TGTGCCAGCGATCCCCAGGGGGCGCACGGAGATACGCAGTATTTT. Translating it yields CASDPQGAHGDTQYF.

Concerning this clone itself: Sequence at one end of the junction differs from germline and may be a read error. The chain employs TRBV7-3 and TRBJ2-5; TRBD1 matches at 7 bases. The CDR3 is made up of 14 amino acids. The germline CDR1 and CDR2 sequences are SGHTA and FQGTGA. The CDR3 region has the DNA TGTGCCAGCAGCGTAACAGGGGTCCAAGAGACCCAGTACTTC. Translated: CASSVTGVQETQYF.

CDR3 nucleotide sequence: TGTGCCAGCAGCCAGGACGCGGGGGGAAACACCATATATTTT. Protein: CASSQDAGGNTIYF. The gene calls are TRBV13 and TRBJ1-3; D is undetermined. V was shortened by 5 bases and J by 4 bases, with 12 bases between the two germline ends. The germline CDR1 and CDR2 sequences are PRHDT and FYEKMQ (reference sequence). This CDR3 comprises 14 residues.

A single count supports this clone. The chain uses TRBV7-3 and TRBJ2-2, with D perhaps TRBD1 (5 bases). V shed 8 bases and J shed 6 bases, with 13 bases lying between them. The germline V gene has CDR1 SGHTA and CDR2 FQGTGA. This CDR3 is built from 13 residues. For the CDR3, the DNA is TGTGCCAGCTCCGCTCCAGGGTCCGGGGAGCTGTTTTTT. It specifies CASSAPGSGELFF.

This sequence joins TRBV2 and TRBJ1-4, with D perhaps TRBD1 (6 bases). The CDR3 is made up of 16 amino acids. Deletions cut 7 bases from V and 8 bases from J, with 23 bases between. Germline CDR1 and CDR2: SNHLY and FYNNEI. The CDR3 bases are TGTGCCAGCAACCGGGACCTCCTTCCCACAGGGGAAAAACTGTTTTTT. Translated, it gives CASNRDLLPTGEKLFF.